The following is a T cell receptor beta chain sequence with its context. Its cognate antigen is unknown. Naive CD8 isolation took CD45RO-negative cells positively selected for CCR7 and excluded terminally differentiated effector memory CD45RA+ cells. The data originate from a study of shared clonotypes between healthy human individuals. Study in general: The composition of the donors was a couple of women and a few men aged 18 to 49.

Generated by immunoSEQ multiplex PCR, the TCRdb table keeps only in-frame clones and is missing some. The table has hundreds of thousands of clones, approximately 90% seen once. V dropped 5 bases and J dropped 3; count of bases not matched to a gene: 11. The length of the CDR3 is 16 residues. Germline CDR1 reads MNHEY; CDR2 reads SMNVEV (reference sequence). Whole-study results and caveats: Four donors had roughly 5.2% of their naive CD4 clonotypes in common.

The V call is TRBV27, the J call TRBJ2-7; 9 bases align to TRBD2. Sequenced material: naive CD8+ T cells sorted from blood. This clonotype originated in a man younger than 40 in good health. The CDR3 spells CASSADLAGDGYEQYF. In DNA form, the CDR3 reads TGTGCCAGCAGTGCAGATTTAGCGGGAGATGGCTACGAGCAGTACTTC.